The text below deals with one TCR beta chain. Its antigen is unidentified. The CDR3 runs to 16 residues. The germline V gene encodes CDR1 SGDLS and CDR2 YYNGEE. Trimming at V came to 3 bases and at J to 7 bases, leaving 8 bases not matched to a gene. This sample stems from a study of graft-versus-host responses after intestinal transplantation. Study-wide results and limits: Graft-versus-host to host-versus-graft clonal ratios in allografts were high in patients with graft-donor T cell macrochimerism.

Lymphocytes from graft epithelium and lamina propria were isolated. This table comes from immunoSEQ multiplex PCR, and its TCRdb copy is limited to in-frame clones, with some not included. The data contain 6,000 to 8,000 clones, 65% to 85% of them singletons. The sample consisted of ileum tissue, taken roughly 130 days after transplant. The rearrangement joins TRBV9 to TRBJ2-1; TRBD1 agrees at 12 bases. The receptor's source is a human patient who received an intestinal transplant, so some T cells may come from the graft donor. Here the CDR3 DNA reads TGTGCCAGCAGCGGAGCGGGACAGGGGGCGCAAAATGAGCAGTTCTTC. It is translated as CASSGAGQGAQNEQFF.